One T cell receptor (beta chain) is described in this entry. Its antigen is undetermined. CDR1 and CDR2 from the germline V gene are MGHDK and SYGVNS. Trimming took off 4 bases at V and 0 bases at J, with 3 bases between the two ends. This CDR3 has 12 amino acids. Regarding time point: roughly nine-day in vitro stimulation with candidate neoantigen peptide 7. Each of over five ELISpot-reactive candidate peptides was used for 10-day stimulation. The sample comes from a study of PD-1 blockade in mismatch repair-deficient tumors. The repertoire was sequenced with immunoSEQ multiplex PCR; TCRdb's copy has only in-frame clones and lacks some. This sample yields 7,500 to 10,000 clones, of which approximately 89% are seen a single time; roughly 12% belongs to the top ten.

Sequencing used cells cultured in vitro, obtained from a patient treated with pembrolizumab. The sequence came from an adult with mismatch repair-deficient cancer. The chain is built from TRBV25-1 and TRBJ1-1; no definite D call. CDR3 DNA: TGTGCCAGCAGTGCTCTGAACACTGAAGCTTTCTTT. Protein product: CASSALNTEAFF. Supplemented by reference TRBV25-1 and TRBJ1-1, the full variable domain reads EADIYQTPRYLVIGTGKKITLECSQTMGHDKMYWYQQDPGMELHLIHYSYGVNSTEKGDLSSESTVSRIRTEHFPLTLESARPSHTSQYLCASSALNTEAFFGQGTRLTVV.